A single sample gave rise to the 18 T cell receptor beta chains below, sequenced in a study of cytomegalovirus exposure and HLA in healthy donors. Primers for the PCR totalled 60 Vbeta and 13 Jbeta. The table came from immunoSEQ multiplex PCR; TCRdb's copy has only in-frame clones and leaves some out. Of 150,000 or so clones listed, 70% to 85% are singletons. The sequencing input was PBMCs. The receptor set was obtained from a man under 40 in good health and CMV-seropositive.

This chain joins TRBV7-6 and TRBJ1-5; maybe TRBD1 (5 bases). V lost 5 bases and J lost 2, with 16 bases in between. Germline V CDR1 and CDR2: SGHVS, FNYEAQ. This CDR3 region has 16 residues. The CDR3 sequence is CASSHPRWGGNQPQHF. The CDR3 nucleotides read TGTGCCAGCAGCCACCCCCGTTGGGGCGGCAATCAGCCCCAGCATTTT.

The rearrangement joins TRBV30 to TRBJ2-7, with 10 bases aligning to TRBD2. The CDR3 contains 15 residues. Trimming took 0 bases from V and 0 from J; bases not matched to a gene: 2. Germline V gene sequence: CDR1 GTSNPN, CDR2 SVGIG (reference sequence). CDR3 sequence reads: CAWSVLAGRSYEQYF. CDR3 nucleotides: TGTGCCTGGAGTGTACTAGCGGGGCGCTCCTACGAGCAGTACTTC. The full variable domain, with the rest looked up from reference TRBV30 and TRBJ2-7, is SQTIHQWPATLVQPVGSPLSLECTVEGTSNPNLYWYRQAAGRGLQLLFYSVGIGQISSEVPQNLSASRPQDRQFILSSKKLLLSDSGFYLCAWSVLAGRSYEQYFGPGTRLTVT.

The CDR3 loop is CASSSSGQVTDTQYF. Here the CDR3 DNA reads TGTGCCAGTAGTTCATCGGGACAGGTCACAGATACGCAGTATTTT. The rearrangement uses TRBV19 and TRBJ2-3; 8 bases map to TRBD1. Germline assignment: CDR1 LNHDA and CDR2 SQIVND (reference sequence). The CDR3 totals 15 residues. The junction had 6 bases not matched to a gene; V was cut back by 5 bases and J by 2 bases. Supplemented by reference TRBV19 and TRBJ2-3, the full variable domain reads DGGITQSPKYLFRKEGQNVTLSCEQNLNHDAMYWYRQDPGQGLRLIYYSQIVNDFQKGDIAEGYSVSREKKESFPLTVTSAQKNPTAFYLCASSSSGQVTDTQYFGPGTRLTVL.

The rearrangement uses TRBV7-3 and TRBJ2-3; 9 bases match TRBD2. This CDR3 is built from 17 residues. The germline CDR1 and CDR2 sequences are SGHTA and FQGTGA. V lost 0 bases, J lost 1 base, and 5 bases stayed unmatched. CDR3 residues: CASSLTAVAGGTDTQYF. In DNA form, the CDR3 reads TGTGCCAGCAGCTTAACGGCGGTAGCGGGGGGCACAGATACGCAGTATTTT.

This clone appeared once. The chain recombines TRBV2 with TRBJ2-2, with 7 nucleotides matching TRBD2. Germline assignment: CDR1 SNHLY and CDR2 FYNNEI. The CDR3 has 14 residues. After removal of 6 bases from V and 3 bases from J, the junction contained 4 bases not matched to a gene. The CDR3 nucleotides are TGTGCCAGCAGCGGGAGGACCTACACCGGGGAGCTGTTTTTT. As protein: CASSGRTYTGELFF.

V is TRBV7-3 and J is TRBJ2-1; TRBD2 aligns across 10 bases. The CDR3 consists of 15 residues. The J segment lost 12 bases and the V segment lost 8 bases, leaving 16 bases of the junction unmatched. Germline CDR1 SGHTA, CDR2 FQGTGA. The chain's CDR3 is CASAAHSGGLPGQFF. The CDR3 nucleotides are TGTGCCAGCGCCGCTCATAGCGGGGGGCTGCCAGGGCAGTTCTTC.

The chain employs TRBV7-3 and TRBJ2-3; 11 bases are shared with TRBD2. The V gene end was trimmed by 0 bases and the J gene end by 3 bases; junction bases not matched to a gene: 5. The germline gives CDR1 SGHTA, CDR2 FQGTGA. The CDR3 runs 17 residues. Here the CDR3 DNA reads TGTGCCAGCAGCTTAACCCGACTAGCGGGGCCGACAGATACGCAGTATTTT. It yields the protein CASSLTRLAGPTDTQYF.

A remark on this clone: At one of its ends the junction is not consistent with the germline gene, which may arise from a read error. The V call is TRBV7-9, the J call TRBJ1-6; D is undetermined. Germline values: CDR1 SEHNR, CDR2 FQNEAQ (reference sequence). This CDR3 is 13 amino acids long. The CDR3, as DNA: TGTGCCAGCAGCTTATACGAGTCTAGAACCCTCCGCTTT. Protein: CASSLYESRTLRF.

In its sample, this clone was seen a few times. The V gene is TRBV14, the J gene TRBJ2-7; 7 bases map to TRBD2. Losses at the gene ends were 3 bases for V and 5 bases for J; bases not matched to a gene: 7. This CDR3 spans 14 amino acids. Looked up from germline, CDR1 is SGHDN and CDR2 is FVKESK. CDR3 DNA sequence: TGTGCCAGCAGCCACGCTGGACTAGACGACGAGCAGTACTTC. Its translation is CASSHAGLDDEQYF.

J is TRBJ2-5 and V is TRBV30; no definite D call. The J call may be in error: the DNA end matches TRBJ2-7 better. The CDR3 runs 13 residues. Per germline, CDR1 GTSNPN and CDR2 SVGIG (reference sequence). The CDR3 reads CAWRARLSYEQYF. CDR3 DNA sequence: TGTGCCTGGAGAGCCAGACTCTCCTACGAGCAGTACTTC.

The sample holds a few counts of this clone. V and J are TRBV6-1 and TRBJ2-7, with D perhaps TRBD1 (6 bases). CDR3 size: 14 residues. Trimming took off 0 bases at V and 6 bases at J, with 12 bases between the two ends. The germline CDR1 and CDR2 sequences are MNHNS and SASEGT. The CDR3 DNA reads as TGTGCCAGCAGTGAAGCCTTGGACAGACGCGAGCAGTACTTC. It translates to CASSEALDRREQYF.

The chain couples TRBV7-3 to TRBJ1-1, with 9 bases lining up with TRBD1. J was trimmed by 5 bases and V by 3 bases; bases with no gene match: 7. Germline V gene sequence: CDR1 SGHTA, CDR2 FQGTGA. The CDR3 runs to 15 residues. The CDR3 here is CASSFTTGTGTEAFF. Here the CDR3 DNA reads TGTGCCAGCAGCTTTACTACCGGGACAGGGACTGAAGCTTTCTTT.

This chain connects TRBV6-1 to TRBJ1-5; 7 nucleotides agree with TRBD1. Germline CDR1 reads MNHNS; CDR2 reads SASEGT. V was pared by 0 bases and J by 7 bases, with 6 bases of the junction left unmatched. The CDR3 consists of 15 residues. The DNA for the CDR3 is TGTGCCAGCAGTGAAGCAAGGGGGCGCGGGCAGCCCCAGCATTTT. It yields the protein CASSEARGRGQPQHF.

V and J are TRBV7-9 and TRBJ2-2; no reliable D call. Germline V gene data show CDR1 as SEHNR and CDR2 as FQNEAQ (reference sequence). The CDR3 length is 16 residues. V dropped 4 bases and J dropped 8 bases, with 20 bases sitting between them. In nucleotides, the CDR3 is TGTGCCAGCAGCTCCCCTACGTTGCCGCCCCGGGGGGAGCTGTTTTTT. This sequence encodes CASSSPTLPPRGELFF.

CDR3: CASSFASGEQETQYF. The CDR3 DNA sequence: TGCGCCAGCAGCTTCGCTAGCGGGGAACAAGAGACCCAGTACTTC. The V and J genes are TRBV5-1 and TRBJ2-5; TRBD2 agrees at 9 bases. The CDR3 covers 15 residues. J gave up 2 bases and V 2 bases, and 4 bases lay outside the gene matches. Germline CDR1 SGHRS, CDR2 YFSETQ.

This sequence joins TRBV4-1 and TRBJ2-7, with 7 bases identical to TRBD2. The CDR3 contains 13 residues. The ends lost 1 base at V and 6 bases at J; junction bases unmatched: 3. CDR1 is MGHRA and CDR2 is YSYEKL in the germline V gene. CDR3 residues: CASSQVREGEQYF. Here the CDR3 DNA reads TGCGCCAGCAGCCAAGTGAGGGAGGGCGAGCAGTACTTC.

A single count supports this clone. The CDR3 region has the DNA TGTGCCAGCAGCTCCTCGACAGGAAGCTCCTACGAGCAGTACTTC. Protein sequence: CASSSSTGSSYEQYF. The gene calls are TRBV9 and TRBJ2-7, with a tentative D call TRBD1 (6 bases). The CDR3 sequence is 15 residues long. Germline V CDR1 and CDR2: SGDLS, YYNGEE. V was shortened by 4 bases and J by 0 bases, with 14 bases between the two germline ends.

The chain employs TRBV30 and TRBJ2-7; D is perhaps TRBD1 (6 bases). The CDR3 runs to 13 residues. Germline-derived CDR1 and CDR2 are GTSNPN and SVGIG (reference sequence). V lost 2 bases, J lost 4 bases, and 12 bases lay in between. The CDR3 reads CAWSHPDRYEQYF. In DNA, the CDR3 is TGTGCCTGGAGTCACCCGGACAGATACGAGCAGTACTTC.